The table lists the clone carrying this T cell receptor beta chain with a few counts. Its target is not known. This sample is drawn from a study of regulatory T cells in long-lasting Graves disease. Library construction for TCR beta used iRepertoire HTBI primers and Arm-PCR of CDR3 regions. TCRdb analysed the multiplex PCR reads with MiXCR anew, one entry per CDR3 protein. This table has around 450,000 distinct CDR3 sequences, under 15% appearing once. Time point described: newly diagnosed GD, antithyroid drugs for less than 3 months. RNA extracted from PBMCs served as the sequencing template. CDR3 size: 14 residues. The V and J ends lost 4 bases and 0 bases respectively, with 7 bases between them. The germline gives CDR1 SGHDN, CDR2 FVKESK. Study outcomes and limitations: Persistent disease preferred TRBV28, TRBJ1-2 and TRBJ2-5.

This sample was also put to use in a study of T cells in Graves' hyperthyroidism and ophthalmopathy. This second study says: The HTBI primer set served for first-round RT-PCR of the TCR CDR3.

The chain has TRBV14 and TRBJ2-1, with D hard to call. The TCR sequence derives from a woman in her thirties with Graves disease. The sequencing used peripheral blood mononuclear cells (PBMCs), collected at new diagnosis, from a patient treated with antithyroid drugs. This CDR3 is CASSPELSYNEQFF. In DNA, the CDR3 is TGTGCCAGCAGCCCGGAACTCTCCTACAATGAGCAGTTCTTC.